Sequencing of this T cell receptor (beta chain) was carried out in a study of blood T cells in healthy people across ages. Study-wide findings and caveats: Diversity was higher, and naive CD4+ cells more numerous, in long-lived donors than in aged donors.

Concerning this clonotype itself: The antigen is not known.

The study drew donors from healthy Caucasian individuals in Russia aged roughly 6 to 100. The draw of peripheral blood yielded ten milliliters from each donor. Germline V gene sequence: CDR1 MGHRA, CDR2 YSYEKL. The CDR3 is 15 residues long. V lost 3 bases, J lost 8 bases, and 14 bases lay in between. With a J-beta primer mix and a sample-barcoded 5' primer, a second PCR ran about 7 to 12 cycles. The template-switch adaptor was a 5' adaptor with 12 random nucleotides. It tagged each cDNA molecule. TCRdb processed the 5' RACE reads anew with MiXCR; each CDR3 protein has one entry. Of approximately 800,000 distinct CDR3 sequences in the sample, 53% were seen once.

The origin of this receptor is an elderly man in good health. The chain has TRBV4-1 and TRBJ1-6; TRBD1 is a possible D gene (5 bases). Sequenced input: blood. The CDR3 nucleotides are TGCGCCAGCAGCCAGTGGGGAGCGGGGGATTCACCCCTCCACTTT. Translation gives CASSQWGAGDSPLHF.